This TCR beta chain emerged from a study of blood T cell repertoires in COVID-19. As for the study in general: Samples of COVID-19 (acute and convalescent) were obtained from the United States, Italy and Spain. PBMCs, B-cell-depleted T cells, or T cells provided the cDNA or gDNA that made up the material.

Per the study methods: Estimation of nucleated cell counts was performed using reference gene primer amplification. Assay: immunoSEQ multiplex PCR; the TCRdb copy retains only in-frame clones and omits some. That table furnishes V, J and clone size, whereas the DNA furnished D and trimming. This table holds just over 250,000 clones, approximately 86% found once. V shed 3 bases, J shed 4 bases, and the junction held 11 bases outside the gene matches. The CDR3 totals 16 residues. Germline V gene data show CDR1 as KGHSH and CDR2 as LQKENI. The sequenced sample consisted of peripheral blood. The chain is built from TRBV18 and TRBJ2-5, with 7 nucleotides matching TRBD1. The TCR comes from a man in his forties who had recovered from COVID-19. The CDR3 is CASSPVTGVGAETQYF. For the CDR3, the DNA is TGTGCCAGCTCACCCGTCACAGGGGTAGGAGCAGAGACCCAGTACTTC.